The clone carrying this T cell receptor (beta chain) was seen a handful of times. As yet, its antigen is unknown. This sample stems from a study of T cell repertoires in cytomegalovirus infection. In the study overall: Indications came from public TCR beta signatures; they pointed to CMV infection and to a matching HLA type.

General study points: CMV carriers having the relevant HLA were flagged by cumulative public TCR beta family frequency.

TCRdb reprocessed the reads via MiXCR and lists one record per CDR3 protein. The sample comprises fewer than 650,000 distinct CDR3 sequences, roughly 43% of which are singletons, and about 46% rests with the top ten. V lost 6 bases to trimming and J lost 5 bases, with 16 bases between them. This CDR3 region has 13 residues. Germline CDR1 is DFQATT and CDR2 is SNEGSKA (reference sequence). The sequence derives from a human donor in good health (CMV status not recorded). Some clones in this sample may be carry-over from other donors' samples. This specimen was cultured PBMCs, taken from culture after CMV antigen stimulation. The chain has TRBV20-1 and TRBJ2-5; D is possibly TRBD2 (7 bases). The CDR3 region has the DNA TGCAGTGCGGCACGGGGGGCCGGGGAGACCCAGTACTTC. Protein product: CSAARGAGETQYF.